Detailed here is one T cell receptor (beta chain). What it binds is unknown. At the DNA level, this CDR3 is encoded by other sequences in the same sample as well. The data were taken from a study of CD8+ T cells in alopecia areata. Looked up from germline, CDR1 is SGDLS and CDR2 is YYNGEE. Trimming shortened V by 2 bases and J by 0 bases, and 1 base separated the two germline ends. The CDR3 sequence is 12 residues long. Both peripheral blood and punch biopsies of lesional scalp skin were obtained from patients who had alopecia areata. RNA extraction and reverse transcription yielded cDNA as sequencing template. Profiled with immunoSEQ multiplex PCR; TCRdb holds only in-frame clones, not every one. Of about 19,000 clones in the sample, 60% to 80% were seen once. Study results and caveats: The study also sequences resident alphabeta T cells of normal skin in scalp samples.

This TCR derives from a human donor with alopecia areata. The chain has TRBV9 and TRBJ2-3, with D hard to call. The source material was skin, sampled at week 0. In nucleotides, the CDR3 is TGTGCCAGCAGCGTCAGCACAGATACGCAGTATTTT. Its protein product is CASSVSTDTQYF.